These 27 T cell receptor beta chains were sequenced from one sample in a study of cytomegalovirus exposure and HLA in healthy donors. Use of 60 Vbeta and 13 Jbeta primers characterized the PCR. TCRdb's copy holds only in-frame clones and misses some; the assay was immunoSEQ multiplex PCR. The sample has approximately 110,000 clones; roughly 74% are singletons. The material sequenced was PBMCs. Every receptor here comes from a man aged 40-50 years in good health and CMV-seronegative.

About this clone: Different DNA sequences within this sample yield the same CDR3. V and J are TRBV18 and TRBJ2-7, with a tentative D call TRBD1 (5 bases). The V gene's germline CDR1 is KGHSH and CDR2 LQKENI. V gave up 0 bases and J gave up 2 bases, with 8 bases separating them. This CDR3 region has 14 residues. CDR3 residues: CASSPPAGTYEQYF. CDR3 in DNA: TGTGCCAGCTCACCACCGGCAGGGACCTACGAGCAGTACTTC.

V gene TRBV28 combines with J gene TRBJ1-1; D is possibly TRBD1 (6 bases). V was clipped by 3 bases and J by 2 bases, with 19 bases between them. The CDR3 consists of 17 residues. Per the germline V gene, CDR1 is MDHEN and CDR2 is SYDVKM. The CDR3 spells CASSFNWGGGSNTEAFF. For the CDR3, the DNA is TGTGCCAGCAGTTTTAATTGGGGGGGCGGATCCAACACTGAAGCTTTCTTT.

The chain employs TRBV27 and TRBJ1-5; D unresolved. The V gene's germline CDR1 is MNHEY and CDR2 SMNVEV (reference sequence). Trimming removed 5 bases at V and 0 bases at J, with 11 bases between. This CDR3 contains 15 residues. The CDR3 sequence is CASSGLDFSNQPQHF. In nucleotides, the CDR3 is TGTGCCAGCAGTGGCCTCGATTTTAGCAATCAGCCCCAGCATTTT.

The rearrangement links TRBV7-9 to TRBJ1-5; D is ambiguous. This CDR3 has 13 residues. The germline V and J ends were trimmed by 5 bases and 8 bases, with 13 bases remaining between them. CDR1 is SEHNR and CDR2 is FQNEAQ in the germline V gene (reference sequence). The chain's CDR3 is CASSRANGEPQHF. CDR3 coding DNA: TGTGCCAGCAGCCGGGCCAACGGGGAGCCCCAGCATTTT. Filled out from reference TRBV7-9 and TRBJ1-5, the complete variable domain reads DTGVSQNPRHKITKRGQNVTFRCDPISEHNRLYWYRQTLGQGPEFLTYFQNEAQLEKSRLLSDRFSAERPKGSFSTLEIQRTEQGDSAMYLCASSRANGEPQHFGDGTRLSIL.

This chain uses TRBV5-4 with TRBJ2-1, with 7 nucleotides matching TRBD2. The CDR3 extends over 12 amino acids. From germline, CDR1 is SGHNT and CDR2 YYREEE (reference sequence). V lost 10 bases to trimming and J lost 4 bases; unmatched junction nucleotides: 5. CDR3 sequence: CAGGDFYNEQFF. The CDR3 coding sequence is TGTGCCGGGGGGGACTTTTACAATGAGCAGTTCTTC.

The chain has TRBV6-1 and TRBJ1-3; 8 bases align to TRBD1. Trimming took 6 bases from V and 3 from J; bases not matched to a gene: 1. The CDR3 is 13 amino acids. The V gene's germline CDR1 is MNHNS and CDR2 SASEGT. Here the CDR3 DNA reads TGTGCCAGCAGAGACAGGGGTGGAAACACCATATATTTT. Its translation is CASRDRGGNTIYF.

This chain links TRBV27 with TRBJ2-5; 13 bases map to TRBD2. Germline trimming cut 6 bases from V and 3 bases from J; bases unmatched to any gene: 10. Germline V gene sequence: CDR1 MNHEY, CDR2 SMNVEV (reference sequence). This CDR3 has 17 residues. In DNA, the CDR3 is TGTGCCAGCAGCCCAACCCCGACTAGCGGGGGGAAAGAGACCCAGTACTTC. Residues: CASSPTPTSGGKETQYF.

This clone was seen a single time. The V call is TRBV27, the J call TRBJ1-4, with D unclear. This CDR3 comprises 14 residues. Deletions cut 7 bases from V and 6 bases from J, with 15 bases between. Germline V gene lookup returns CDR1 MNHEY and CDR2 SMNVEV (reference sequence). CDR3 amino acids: CASTENRAHEKLFF. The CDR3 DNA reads TGTGCCAGCACCGAGAACCGAGCGCATGAAAAACTGTTTTTT.

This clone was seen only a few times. CDR3 sequence (DNA): TGTGCCAGCAGCCGGGACAGGAACTCCTACGAGCAGTACTTC. This gives the protein CASSRDRNSYEQYF. The chain carries TRBV5-4 and TRBJ2-7; 8 positions agree with TRBD1. The CDR3 extends over 14 amino acids. With V trimmed by 4 bases and J by 0 bases, 3 bases remained unmatched. Germline CDR1 SGHNT, CDR2 YYREEE (reference sequence).

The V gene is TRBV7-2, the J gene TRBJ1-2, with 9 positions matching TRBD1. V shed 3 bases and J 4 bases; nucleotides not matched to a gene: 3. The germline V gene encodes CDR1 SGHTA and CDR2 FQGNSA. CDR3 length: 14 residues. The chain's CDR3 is CASSFLGQGYGYTF. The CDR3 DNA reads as TGTGCCAGCAGCTTCTTGGGACAGGGCTATGGCTACACCTTC.

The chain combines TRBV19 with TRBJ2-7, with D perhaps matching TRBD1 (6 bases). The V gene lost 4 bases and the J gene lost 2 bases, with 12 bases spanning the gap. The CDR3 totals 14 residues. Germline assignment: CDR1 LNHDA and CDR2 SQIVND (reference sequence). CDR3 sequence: CASSNPGAPYEQYF. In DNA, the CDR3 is TGTGCCAGTAGTAACCCAGGGGCTCCCTACGAGCAGTACTTC.

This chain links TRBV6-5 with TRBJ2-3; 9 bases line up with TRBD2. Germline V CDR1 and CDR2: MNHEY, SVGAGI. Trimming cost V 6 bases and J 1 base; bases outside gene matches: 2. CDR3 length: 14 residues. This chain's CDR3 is CASSRLAGTDTQYF. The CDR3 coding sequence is TGTGCCAGCAGCCGACTAGCGGGCACAGATACGCAGTATTTT.

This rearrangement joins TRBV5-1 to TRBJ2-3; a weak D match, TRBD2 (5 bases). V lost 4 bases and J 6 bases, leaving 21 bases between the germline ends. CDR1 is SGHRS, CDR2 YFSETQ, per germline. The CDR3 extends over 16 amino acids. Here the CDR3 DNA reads TGCGCCAGCAGCCCTCTTAACGGGGTTAAGTTTGATACGCAGTATTTT. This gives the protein CASSPLNGVKFDTQYF.

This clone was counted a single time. Here the CDR3 reads CSAADQETQYF. Here the CDR3 DNA reads TGCAGTGCTGCGGACCAAGAGACCCAGTACTTC. The chain combines TRBV20-1 with TRBJ2-5; D is unresolved. The V gene's germline CDR1 is DFQATT and CDR2 SNEGSKA (reference sequence). V lost 5 bases, J lost 0 bases, and 4 bases lay in between. The CDR3 totals 11 residues.

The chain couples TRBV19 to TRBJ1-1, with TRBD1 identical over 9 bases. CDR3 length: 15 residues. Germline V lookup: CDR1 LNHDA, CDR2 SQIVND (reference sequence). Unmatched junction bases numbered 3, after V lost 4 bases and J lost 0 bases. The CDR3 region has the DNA TGTGCCAGTAGTAGCGGGACAGGGATGAACACTGAAGCTTTCTTT. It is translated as CASSSGTGMNTEAFF.

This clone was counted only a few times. The CDR3 spells CASSPTGDGVKLFF. CDR3 coding DNA: TGTGCCAGCTCACCGACAGGGGACGGCGTAAAACTGTTTTTT. This chain connects TRBV18 to TRBJ1-4; 8 bases line up with TRBD1. Trimming cost V 3 bases and J 10 bases; bases outside gene matches: 7. Germline V gene data show CDR1 as KGHSH and CDR2 as LQKENI. The CDR3 is 14 amino acids.

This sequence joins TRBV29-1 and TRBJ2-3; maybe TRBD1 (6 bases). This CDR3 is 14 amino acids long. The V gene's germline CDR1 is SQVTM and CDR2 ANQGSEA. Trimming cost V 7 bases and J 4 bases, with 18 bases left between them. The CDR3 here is CSAAVGASADTQYF. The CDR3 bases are TGCAGCGCTGCCGTGGGGGCGAGCGCAGATACGCAGTATTTT.

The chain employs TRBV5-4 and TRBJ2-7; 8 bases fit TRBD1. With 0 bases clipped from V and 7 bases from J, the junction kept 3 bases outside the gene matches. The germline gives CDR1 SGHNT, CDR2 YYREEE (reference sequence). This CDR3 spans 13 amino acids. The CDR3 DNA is TGTGCCAGCAGCTTGGGAGGACAGGGTGAGCAGTACTTC. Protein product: CASSLGGQGEQYF.

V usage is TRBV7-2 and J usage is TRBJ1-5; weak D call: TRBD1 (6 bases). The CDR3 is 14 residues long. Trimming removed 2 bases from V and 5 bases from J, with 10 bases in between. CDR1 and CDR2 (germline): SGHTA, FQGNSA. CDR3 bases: TGTGCCAGCAGCTTATTTTCAGGGGATCAGCCCCAGCATTTT. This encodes CASSLFSGDQPQHF.

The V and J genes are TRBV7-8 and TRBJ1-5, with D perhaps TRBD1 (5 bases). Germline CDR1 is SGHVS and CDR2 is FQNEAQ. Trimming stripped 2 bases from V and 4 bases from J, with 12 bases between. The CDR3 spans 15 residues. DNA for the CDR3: TGTGCCAGCAGCTTAATGGGGGGACTTAATCAGCCCCAGCATTTT. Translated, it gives CASSLMGGLNQPQHF.

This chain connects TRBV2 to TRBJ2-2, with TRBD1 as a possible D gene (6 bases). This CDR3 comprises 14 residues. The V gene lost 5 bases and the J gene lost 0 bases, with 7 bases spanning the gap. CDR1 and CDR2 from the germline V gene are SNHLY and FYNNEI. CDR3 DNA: TGTGCCAGCAGTACAGGGACGAACACCGGGGAGCTGTTTTTT. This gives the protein CASSTGTNTGELFF.

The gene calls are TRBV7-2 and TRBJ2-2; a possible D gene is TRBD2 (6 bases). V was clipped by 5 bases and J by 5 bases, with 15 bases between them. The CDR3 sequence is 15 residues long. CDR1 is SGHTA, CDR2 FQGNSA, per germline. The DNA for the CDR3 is TGTGCCAGCAGCACAAACGTTGCGGGGACCGGGGAGCTGTTTTTT. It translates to CASSTNVAGTGELFF.

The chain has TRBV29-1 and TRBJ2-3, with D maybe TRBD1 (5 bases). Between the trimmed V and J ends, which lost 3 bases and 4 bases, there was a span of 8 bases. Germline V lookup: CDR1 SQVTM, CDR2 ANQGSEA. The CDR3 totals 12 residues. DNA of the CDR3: TGCAGCGTTGACAGGGTCGCAGATACGCAGTATTTT. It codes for CSVDRVADTQYF.

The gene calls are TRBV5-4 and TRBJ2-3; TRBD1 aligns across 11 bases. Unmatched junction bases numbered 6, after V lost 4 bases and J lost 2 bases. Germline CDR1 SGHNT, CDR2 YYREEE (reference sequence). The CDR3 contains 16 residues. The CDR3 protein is CASSPRTGGLTDTQYF. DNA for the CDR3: TGTGCCAGCAGCCCCCGGACAGGGGGCCTCACAGATACGCAGTATTTT.

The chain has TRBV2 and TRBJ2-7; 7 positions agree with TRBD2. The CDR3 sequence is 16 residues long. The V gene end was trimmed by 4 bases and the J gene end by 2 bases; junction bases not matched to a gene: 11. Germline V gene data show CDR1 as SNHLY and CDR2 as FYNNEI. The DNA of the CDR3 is TGTGCCAGCAGTGCACACGGGGGAGGGGTTGCCTACGAGCAGTACTTC. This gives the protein CASSAHGGGVAYEQYF. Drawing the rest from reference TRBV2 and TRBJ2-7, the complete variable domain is EPEVTQTPSHQVTQMGQEVILRCVPISNHLYFYWYRQILGQKVEFLVSFYNNEISEKSEIFDDQFSVERPDGSNFTLKIRSTKLEDSAMYFCASSAHGGGVAYEQYFGPGTRLTVT.

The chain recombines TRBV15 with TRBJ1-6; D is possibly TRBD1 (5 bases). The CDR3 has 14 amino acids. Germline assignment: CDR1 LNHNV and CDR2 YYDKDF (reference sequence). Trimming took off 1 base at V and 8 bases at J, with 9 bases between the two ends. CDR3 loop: CATSRGVGDSPLHF. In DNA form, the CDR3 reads TGTGCCACCAGCAGAGGGGTAGGGGATTCACCCCTCCACTTT.

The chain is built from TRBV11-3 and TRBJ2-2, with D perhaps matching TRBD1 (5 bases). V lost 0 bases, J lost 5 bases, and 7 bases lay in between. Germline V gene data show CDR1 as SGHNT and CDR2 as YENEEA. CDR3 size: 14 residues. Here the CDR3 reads CASSLDSGTGELFF. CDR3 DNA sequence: TGTGCCAGCAGCTTAGATTCAGGGACCGGGGAGCTGTTTTTT.